Listed here are 25 T cell receptor beta chains from one sample, sequenced in a study of blood T cell repertoires in COVID-19. Libraries were prepared by immunoSEQ multiplex PCR; TCRdb keeps only in-frame clonotypes and omits some of them. This table holds some 48,000 clones, roughly four fifths found once. The sequencing input was peripheral blood. Every receptor here comes from a human donor in a cohort sampled during active COVID-19.

The V call is TRBV27, the J call TRBJ2-2; 9 nucleotides align to TRBD1. Germline V gene lookup returns CDR1 MNHEY and CDR2 SMNVEV (reference sequence). The CDR3 spans 15 residues. V lost 3 bases and J lost 6; bases outside the gene matches: 5. The CDR3 DNA reads as TGTGCCAGCAGTTTCGACTGGACAGGGGCCGGGGAGCTGTTTTTT. Its translation is CASSFDWTGAGELFF.

The chain recombines TRBV7-2 with TRBJ2-3; D might be TRBD1 (6 bases). From germline, CDR1 is SGHTA and CDR2 FQGNSA. V shed 3 bases and J shed 1 base, with 17 bases lying between them. CDR3 length: 17 residues. In DNA form, the CDR3 reads TGTGCCAGCAGCTTGTCAGGGGTCGGTCGAGGCACAGATACGCAGTATTTT. Translation gives CASSLSGVGRGTDTQYF.

This clone came up once. The J gene is TRBJ1-4, the V gene TRBV19, with no clear D. This CDR3 region has 14 residues. Germline lookup yields CDR1 LNHDA and CDR2 SQIVND (reference sequence). The V end lost 3 bases, the J end lost 0 bases, and 5 bases lay between the germline ends. The CDR3 DNA reads as TGTGCCAGTAGTATCCTTGCAACTAATGAAAAACTGTTTTTT. Translated, it gives CASSILATNEKLFF.

This chain uses TRBV10-3 with TRBJ1-4; D is undetermined. The V and J ends lost 2 bases and 5 bases respectively, with 9 bases between them. This CDR3 region has 14 residues. Germline V CDR1 and CDR2: ENHRY, SYGVKD. CDR3 sequence: CAISEERSNEKLFF. As DNA, the CDR3 is TGTGCCATCAGTGAGGAGAGGTCGAATGAAAAACTGTTTTTT.

The chain recombines TRBV4-1 with TRBJ2-7; TRBD2 aligns across 9 bases. The CDR3 length is 15 residues. V lost 0 bases, J lost 3 bases, and 3 bases stayed unmatched. Germline CDR1 and CDR2: MGHRA and YSYEKL. The CDR3 here is CASSQDSSGGYEQYV. The CDR3 DNA reads TGCGCCAGCAGCCAAGACAGTAGCGGGGGCTACGAGCAGTACGTC.

The CDR3 here is CASRHRVWPPDTEAFF. DNA for the CDR3: TGTGCCAGCAGGCACAGGGTTTGGCCCCCGGACACTGAAGCTTTCTTT. The chain uses TRBV28 and TRBJ1-1; D may be TRBD1 (6 bases). Germline-derived CDR1 and CDR2 are MDHEN and SYDVKM. The V and J ends lost 6 bases and 3 bases respectively, with 20 bases between them. The CDR3 extends over 16 amino acids.

The chain employs TRBV6-5 and TRBJ2-3; 10 bases agree with TRBD2. The CDR3 is 16 residues long. CDR1 and CDR2 from the germline V gene are MNHEY and SVGAGI. The ends lost 0 bases at V and 8 bases at J; junction bases unmatched: 8. The CDR3: CASSYSRGTSAVTQYF. In nucleotides, the CDR3 is TGTGCCAGCAGTTACTCGAGGGGGACTAGCGCGGTTACGCAGTATTTT.

This clone appeared once. The chain links TRBV12-3 or TRBV12-4 to TRBJ2-5; no clear D. Between the trimmed V and J ends, which lost 7 bases and 5 bases, there was a span of 8 bases. The CDR3 is 11 residues long. The CDR3 loop reads CASTLRETQYF. The DNA for the CDR3 is TGTGCCAGCACACTGAGGGAGACCCAGTACTTC.

The chain combines TRBV19 with TRBJ1-1; 8 bases align to TRBD1. This CDR3 has 14 residues. Germline V gene sequence: CDR1 LNHDA, CDR2 SQIVND (reference sequence). Trimming removed 3 bases from V and 7 bases from J; junction bases left unmatched: 7. CDR3 coding DNA: TGTGCCAGTAGTATCGGTCTAGGGACAGGTGAAGCTTTCTTT. Protein: CASSIGLGTGEAFF.

The rearrangement joins TRBV19 to TRBJ1-5, with a weak D call TRBD1 (6 bases). The CDR3 length is 16 residues. Trimming removed 5 bases from V and 6 bases from J, with 20 bases in between. Germline-derived CDR1 and CDR2 are LNHDA and SQIVND (reference sequence). CDR3 DNA: TGTGCCAGTAGTCCGATAGCACAGGGACCCGGTCAGCCCCAGCATTTT. This translates into CASSPIAQGPGQPQHF.

V is TRBV24-1 and J is TRBJ2-2; tentatively, D is TRBD2 (6 bases). V was pared by 7 bases and J by 4 bases, with 9 bases between. This CDR3 has 13 residues. The germline V gene has CDR1 KGHDR and CDR2 SFDVKD. The CDR3 is CATSPGVTGELFF. CDR3 DNA: TGTGCCACCAGCCCGGGGGTCACCGGGGAGCTGTTTTTT.

The J gene is TRBJ1-2, the V gene TRBV23-1, with TRBD1 identical over 9 bases. TRBV23-1 is classed as an ORF, of uncertain function. The CDR3 runs to 14 residues. V shed 2 bases and J 4 bases; nucleotides not matched to a gene: 2. The CDR3 DNA reads TGCGCCAGCAGTCAAGACAGGGGGGCCTATGGCTACACCTTC. It specifies CASSQDRGAYGYTF.

V is TRBV6-5 and J is TRBJ1-5; D is uncertain. Germline V gives CDR1 MNHEY, CDR2 SVGAGI. V was trimmed by 6 bases and J by 1 base, leaving 13 bases between them. The length of the CDR3 is 15 residues. In nucleotides, the CDR3 is TGTGCCAGCAGATTCAGCACGAGGAGCAATCAGCCCCAGCATTTT. This encodes CASRFSTRSNQPQHF.

The table lists this clone with many counts. The chain recombines TRBV6-5 with TRBJ2-7, with no clear D. The V end lost 3 bases, the J end lost 5 bases, and 14 bases lay between the germline ends. From germline, CDR1 is MNHEY and CDR2 SVGAGI. The length of the CDR3 is 14 residues. CDR3 amino acids: CASSYSPSTHEQYF. As DNA, the CDR3 is TGTGCCAGCAGTTATAGTCCCTCCACTCACGAGCAGTACTTC.

The CDR3 reads CASSQEGGEHGYTF. The CDR3 DNA sequence: TGTGCCAGCAGCCAAGAAGGAGGGGAGCATGGCTACACCTTC. The V and J genes are TRBV14 and TRBJ1-2; tentatively, D is TRBD1 (5 bases). This CDR3 contains 14 residues. Germline V CDR1 and CDR2: SGHDN, FVKESK. Between the trimmed V and J ends, which lost 0 bases and 6 bases, there was a span of 11 bases.

The J gene is TRBJ2-5, the V gene TRBV7-9; TRBD1 matches at 12 bases. The CDR3 consists of 15 residues. In germline, CDR1 is SEHNR, CDR2 FQNEAQ (reference sequence). V lost 5 bases to trimming and J lost 6 bases; unmatched junction nucleotides: 7. This CDR3 is CASSPRDRGLKTQYF. Here the CDR3 DNA reads TGTGCCAGCAGCCCCCGGGACAGGGGGCTAAAGACCCAGTACTTC. Full variable domain (remainder filled in from reference TRBV7-9 and TRBJ2-5): DTGVSQNPRHKITKRGQNVTFRCDPISEHNRLYWYRQTLGQGPEFLTYFQNEAQLEKSRLLSDRFSAERPKGSFSTLEIQRTEQGDSAMYLCASSPRDRGLKTQYFGPGTRLLVL.

The chain couples TRBV5-1 to TRBJ2-2; 10 bases fit TRBD2. The CDR3 contains 15 residues. V lost 0 bases and J lost 6; bases outside the gene matches: 2. Germline loops: CDR1 SGHRS, CDR2 YFSETQ. DNA of the CDR3: TGCGCCAGCAGCTTGGATCTAGCGGGGGCCGGGGAGCTGTTTTTT. The encoded protein is CASSLDLAGAGELFF. Full variable domain (remainder filled in from reference TRBV5-1 and TRBJ2-2): KAGVTQTPRYLIKTRGQQVTLSCSPISGHRSVSWYQQTPGQGLQFLFEYFSETQRNKGNFPGRFSGRQFSNSRSEMNVSTLELGDSALYLCASSLDLAGAGELFFGEGSRLTVL.

The genes are TRBV6-5 and TRBJ1-4; D may be TRBD1 (5 bases). V lost 6 bases and J lost 8, with 13 bases in between. The CDR3 sequence is 13 residues long. Germline loops: CDR1 MNHEY, CDR2 SVGAGI. CDR3 residues: CASSASGDEKLFF. In DNA form, the CDR3 reads TGTGCCAGCAGCGCGTCGGGGGACGAAAAACTGTTTTTT.

This chain joins TRBV6-5 and TRBJ1-1; a weak D match, TRBD1 (5 bases). Trimming left V 2 bases short and J 5 bases short, with 9 bases between. The CDR3 sequence is 13 residues long. From germline, CDR1 is MNHEY and CDR2 SVGAGI. Here the CDR3 DNA reads TGTGCCAGCAGTTACCAGGGTGGAACTGAAGCTTTCTTT. Its protein product is CASSYQGGTEAFF.

This clone was seen more than once but under ten times. Other DNA sequences in the sample encode the same CDR3. The V and J genes are TRBV7-8 and TRBJ1-5; 7 bases match TRBD1. Germline V gene lookup returns CDR1 SGHVS and CDR2 FQNEAQ. The CDR3 has 15 amino acids. The J segment lost 5 bases and the V segment lost 1 base, leaving 5 bases of the junction unmatched. Here the CDR3 DNA reads TGTGCCAGCAGCTTAGGACAGGGTGGCCATCAGCCCCAGCATTTT. Its translation is CASSLGQGGHQPQHF.

The V gene is TRBV19, the J gene TRBJ2-2; 12 nucleotides agree with TRBD2. This CDR3 has 16 residues. Germline V gene lookup returns CDR1 LNHDA and CDR2 SQIVND (reference sequence). J was trimmed by 5 bases and V by 2 bases; bases with no gene match: 3. CDR3 protein: CASSISTSGGTGELFF. In DNA, the CDR3 is TGTGCCAGTAGTATAAGCACTAGCGGGGGGACCGGGGAGCTGTTTTTT.

The chain employs TRBV7-8 and TRBJ2-1; 11 bases are shared with TRBD2. Germline V CDR1 and CDR2: SGHVS, FQNEAQ. The CDR3 is 14 residues long. V shed 6 bases, J shed 9 bases, and the junction held 7 bases outside the gene matches. CDR3 DNA: TGTGCCAGCAGGACTACTAGCGGGGGAGTTGAGCAGTTCTTC. Protein product: CASRTTSGGVEQFF. The whole variable domain, filled in from reference TRBV7-8 and TRBJ2-1, reads GAGVSQSPRYKVAKRGQDVALRCDPISGHVSLFWYQQALGQGPEFLTYFQNEAQLDKSGLPSDRFFAERPEGSVSTLKIQRTQQEDSAVYLCASRTTSGGVEQFFGPGTRLTVL.

This clone was detected only once. This chain connects TRBV6-2 or TRBV6-3 to TRBJ2-5; D is unresolved. The germline V gene has CDR1 MNHEY and CDR2 SVGEGT. V was shortened by 2 bases and J by 5 bases, with 3 bases between the two germline ends. The CDR3 runs to 11 residues. The CDR3: CASSYRETQYF. CDR3 bases: TGTGCCAGCAGTTACCGGGAGACCCAGTACTTC.

The genes are TRBV9 and TRBJ2-7; 15 nucleotides align to TRBD2. The length of the CDR3 is 16 residues. J gave up 4 bases and V 4 bases, and 6 bases lay outside the gene matches. Germline V gene sequence: CDR1 SGDLS, CDR2 YYNGEE. This CDR3 is CASSLGLAGGLYEQYF. The CDR3, as DNA: TGTGCCAGCAGCCTCGGACTAGCGGGGGGGCTATACGAGCAGTACTTC.

This chain links TRBV28 with TRBJ2-3; TRBD2 matches 9 bases. The CDR3 consists of 17 residues. The V gene's germline CDR1 is MDHEN and CDR2 SYDVKM. Trimming removed 1 base from V and 6 bases from J; junction bases left unmatched: 11. CDR3 nucleotides: TGTGCCAGCAGTTTATTGTCTAGCGGGGTGCCGGGGGATACGCAGTATTTT. It is translated as CASSLLSSGVPGDTQYF.